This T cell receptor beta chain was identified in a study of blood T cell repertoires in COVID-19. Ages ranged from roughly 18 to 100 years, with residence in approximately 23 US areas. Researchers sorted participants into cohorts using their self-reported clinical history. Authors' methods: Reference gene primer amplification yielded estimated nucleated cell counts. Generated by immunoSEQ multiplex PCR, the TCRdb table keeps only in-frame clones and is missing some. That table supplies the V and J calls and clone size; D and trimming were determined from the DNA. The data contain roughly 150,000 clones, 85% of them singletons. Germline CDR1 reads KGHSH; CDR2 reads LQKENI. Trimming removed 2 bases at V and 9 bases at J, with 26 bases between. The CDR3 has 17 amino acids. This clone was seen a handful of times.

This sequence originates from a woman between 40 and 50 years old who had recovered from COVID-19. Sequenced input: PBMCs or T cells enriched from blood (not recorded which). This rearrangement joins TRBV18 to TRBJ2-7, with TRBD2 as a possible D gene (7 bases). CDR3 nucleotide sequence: TGTGCCAGCTCACCAATTGAGAGCGGGACGGGGGCGAATCGGCAGTACTTC. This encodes CASSPIESGTGANRQYF.